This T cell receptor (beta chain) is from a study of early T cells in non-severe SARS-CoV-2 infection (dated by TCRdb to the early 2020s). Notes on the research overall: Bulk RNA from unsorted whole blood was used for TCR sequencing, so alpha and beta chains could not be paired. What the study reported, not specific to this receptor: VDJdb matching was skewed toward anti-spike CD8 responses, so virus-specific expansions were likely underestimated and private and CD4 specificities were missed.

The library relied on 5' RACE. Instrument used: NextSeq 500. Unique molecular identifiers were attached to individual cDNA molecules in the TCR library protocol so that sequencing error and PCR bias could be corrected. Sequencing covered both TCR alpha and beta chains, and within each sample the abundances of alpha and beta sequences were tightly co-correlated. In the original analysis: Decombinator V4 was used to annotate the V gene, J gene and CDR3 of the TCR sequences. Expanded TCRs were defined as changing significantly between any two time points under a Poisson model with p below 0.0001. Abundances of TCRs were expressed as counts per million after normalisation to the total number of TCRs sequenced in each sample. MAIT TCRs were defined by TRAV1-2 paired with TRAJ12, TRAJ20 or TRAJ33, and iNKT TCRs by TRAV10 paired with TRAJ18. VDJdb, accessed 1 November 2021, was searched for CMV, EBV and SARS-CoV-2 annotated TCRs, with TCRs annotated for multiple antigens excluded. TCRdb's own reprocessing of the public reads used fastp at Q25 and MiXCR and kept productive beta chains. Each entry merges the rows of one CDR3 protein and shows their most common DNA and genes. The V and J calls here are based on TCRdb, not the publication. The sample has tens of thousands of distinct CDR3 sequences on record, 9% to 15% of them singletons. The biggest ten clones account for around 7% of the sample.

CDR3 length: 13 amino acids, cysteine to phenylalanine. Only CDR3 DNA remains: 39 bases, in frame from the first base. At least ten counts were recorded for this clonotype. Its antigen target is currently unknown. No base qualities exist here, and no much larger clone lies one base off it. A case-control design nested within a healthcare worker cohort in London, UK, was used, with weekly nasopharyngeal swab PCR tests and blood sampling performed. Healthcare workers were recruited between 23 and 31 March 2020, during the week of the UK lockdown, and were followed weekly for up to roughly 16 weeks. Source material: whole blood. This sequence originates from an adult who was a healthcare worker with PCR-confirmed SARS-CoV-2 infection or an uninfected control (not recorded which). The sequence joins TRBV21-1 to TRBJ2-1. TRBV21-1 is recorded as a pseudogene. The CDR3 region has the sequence CASSKVPANEQFF. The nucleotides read TGTGCCAGCAGCAAAGTCCCAGCCAATGAGCAGTTCTTC.